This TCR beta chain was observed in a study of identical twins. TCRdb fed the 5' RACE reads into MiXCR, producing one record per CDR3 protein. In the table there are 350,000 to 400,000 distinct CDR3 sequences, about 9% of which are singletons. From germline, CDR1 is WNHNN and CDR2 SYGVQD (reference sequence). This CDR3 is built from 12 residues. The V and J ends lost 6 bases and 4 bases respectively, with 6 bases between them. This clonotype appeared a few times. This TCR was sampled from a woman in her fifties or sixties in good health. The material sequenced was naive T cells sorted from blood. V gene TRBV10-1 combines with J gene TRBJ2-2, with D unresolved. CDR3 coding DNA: TGCGCCAGCAGCTTCTTCACCGGGGAGCTGTTTTTT. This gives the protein CASSFFTGELFF.